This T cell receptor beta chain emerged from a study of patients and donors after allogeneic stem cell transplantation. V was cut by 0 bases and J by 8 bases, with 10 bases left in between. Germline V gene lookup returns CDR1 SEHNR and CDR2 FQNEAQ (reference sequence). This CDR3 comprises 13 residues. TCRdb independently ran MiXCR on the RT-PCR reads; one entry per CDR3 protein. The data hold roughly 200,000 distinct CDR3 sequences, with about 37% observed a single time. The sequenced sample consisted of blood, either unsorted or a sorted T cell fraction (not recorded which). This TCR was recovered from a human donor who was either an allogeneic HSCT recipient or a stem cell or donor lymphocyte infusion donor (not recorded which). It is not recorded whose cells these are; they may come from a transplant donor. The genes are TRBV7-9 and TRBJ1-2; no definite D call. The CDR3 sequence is CASSLATEWGYTF. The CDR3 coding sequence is TGTGCCAGCAGCTTAGCGACGGAATGGGGCTACACCTTC.